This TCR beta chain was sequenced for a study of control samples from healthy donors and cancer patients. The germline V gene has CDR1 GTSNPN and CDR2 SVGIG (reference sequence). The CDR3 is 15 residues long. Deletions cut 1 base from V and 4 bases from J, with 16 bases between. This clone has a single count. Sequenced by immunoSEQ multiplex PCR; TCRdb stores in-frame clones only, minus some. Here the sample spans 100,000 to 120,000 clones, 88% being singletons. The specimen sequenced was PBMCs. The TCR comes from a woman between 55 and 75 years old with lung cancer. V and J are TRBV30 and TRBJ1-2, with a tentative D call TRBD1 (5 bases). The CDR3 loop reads CAWSASRGDGYGYTF. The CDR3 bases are TGTGCCTGGAGTGCCTCCCGAGGGGATGGCTATGGCTACACCTTC.